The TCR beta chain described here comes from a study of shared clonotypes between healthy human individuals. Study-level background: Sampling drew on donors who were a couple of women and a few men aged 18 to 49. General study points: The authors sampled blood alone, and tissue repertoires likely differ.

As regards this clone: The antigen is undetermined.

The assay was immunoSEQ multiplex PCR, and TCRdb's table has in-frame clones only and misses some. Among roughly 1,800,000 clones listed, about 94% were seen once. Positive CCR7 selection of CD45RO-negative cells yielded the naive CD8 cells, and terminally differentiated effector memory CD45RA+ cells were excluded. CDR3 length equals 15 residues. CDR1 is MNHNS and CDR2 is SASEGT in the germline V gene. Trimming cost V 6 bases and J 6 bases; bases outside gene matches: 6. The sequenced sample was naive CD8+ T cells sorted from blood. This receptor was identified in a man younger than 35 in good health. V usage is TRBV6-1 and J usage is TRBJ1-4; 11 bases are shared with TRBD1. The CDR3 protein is CASRTPGQGDEKLFF. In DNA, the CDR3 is TGTGCCAGCAGAACCCCGGGACAGGGGGATGAAAAACTGTTTTTT.